The source of this TCR beta chain is a study of blood T cells in healthy people across ages. Study results and caveats: More naive CD4+ cells and higher diversity marked long-lived donors relative to aged donors. A roughly linear age-dependent decrease characterized TCR beta diversity per million T cells. Shifts in expanded clonotypes may have been confounded by donor CMV status, which was unknown. Total diversity from one million sequenced T cells was likely underestimated.

Germline-derived CDR1 and CDR2 are SGHAT and FQDESV (reference sequence). Deletions cut 3 bases from V and 3 bases from J, with 15 bases between. The CDR3 contains 15 residues. Comment on this clonotype: Antigen specificity is unknown.

PCR was performed a second time for about 7 to 12 cycles using a sample-barcoded 5' primer and a J-beta primer mix. TCRdb redid the calling of the 5' RACE reads with MiXCR, one entry per CDR3 protein. The sample includes approximately 800,000 distinct CDR3 sequences, roughly 53% of them seen just once. The TCR was taken from an elderly man in good health. Sequenced sample: blood. The genes are TRBV11-1 and TRBJ2-7; D gene unclear. CDR3 nucleotide sequence: TGTGCCAGCAGCTTGATTACATCGCCAGACTACGAGCAGTACTTC. Translating gives CASSLITSPDYEQYF.